Below, 3 T cell receptor beta chains from the same sample are listed, as sequenced in a study of molecular identifiers for immune sequencing clone quantification. TCRdb re-derived calls from the PCR reads in MiXCR, one entry per CDR3 protein. The sample includes about 36,000 distinct CDR3 sequences, roughly 20% seen only once; the top ten take more than 6.5%. The sample comprised naive CD8+ T cells from blood, with Jurkat cell RNA spiked in. As for subset: FACS-sorted CD8+CD4-CCR7+CD45RA+ naive T cells. These receptors were obtained from a human donor in good health. Some libraries in this study had Jurkat cell RNA spiked in.

The V and J genes are TRBV12-3 or TRBV12-4 and TRBJ2-7, with D perhaps matching TRBD1 (6 bases). Deletions cut 6 bases from V and 10 bases from J, with 16 bases between. The CDR3 has 12 amino acids. The CDR3 loop reads CASSIQGDEQYF. The CDR3 DNA reads as TGTGCCAGCAGCATACAGGGAGATGAACAGTACTTC.

Details on this clonotype: Lacking the conserved final phenylalanine or tryptophan, this CDR3 likely reflects a read error. The chain recombines TRBV12-3 or TRBV12-4 with TRBJ1-1; no firm D call. Trimming pared 2 bases from V and 2 bases from J, leaving 6 bases between. This CDR3 has 13 amino acids. The CDR3 spells CASSLTINTEAFS. The CDR3 DNA reads as TGTGCCAGCAGTTTAACCATCAACACTGAAGCTTTCTCT.

This clonotype was recorded at least ten times. V usage is TRBV28 and J usage is TRBJ2-5, with D possibly called TRBD1 or TRBD2 (5 bases each). CDR3 length: 13 residues. Germline CDR1 reads MDHEN; CDR2 reads SYDVKM. V lost 7 bases, J lost 7 bases, and 16 bases lay in between. CDR3 nucleotides: TGTGCCAGCACCGACGGGGCTTCCAGGACCCAGTACTTC. The encoded protein is CASTDGASRTQYF. The variable domain in full, with the rest retrieved from reference TRBV28 and TRBJ2-5, is DVKVTQSSRYLVKRTGEKVFLECVQDMDHENMFWYRQDPGLGLRLIYFSYDVKMKEKGDIPEGYSVSREKKERFSLILESASTNQTSMYLCASTDGASRTQYFGPGTRLLVL.